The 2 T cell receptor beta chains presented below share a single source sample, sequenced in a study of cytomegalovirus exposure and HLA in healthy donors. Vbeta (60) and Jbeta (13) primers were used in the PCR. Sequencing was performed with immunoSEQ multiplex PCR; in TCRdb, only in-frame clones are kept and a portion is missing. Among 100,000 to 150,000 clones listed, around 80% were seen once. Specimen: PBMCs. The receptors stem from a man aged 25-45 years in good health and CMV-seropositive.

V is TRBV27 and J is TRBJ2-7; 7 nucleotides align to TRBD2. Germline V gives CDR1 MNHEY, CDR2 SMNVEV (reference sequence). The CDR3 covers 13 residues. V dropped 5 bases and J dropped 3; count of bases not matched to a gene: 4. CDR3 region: CASSGLGGYEQYF. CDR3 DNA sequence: TGTGCCAGCAGTGGACTAGGTGGCTACGAGCAGTACTTC.

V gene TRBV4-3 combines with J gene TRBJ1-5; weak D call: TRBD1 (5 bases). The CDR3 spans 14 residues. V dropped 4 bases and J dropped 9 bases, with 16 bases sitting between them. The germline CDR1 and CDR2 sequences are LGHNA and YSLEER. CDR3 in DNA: TGCGCCAGCAGCCTCCAACGGGGGGGAACGCCCCAGCATTTT. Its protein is CASSLQRGGTPQHF.